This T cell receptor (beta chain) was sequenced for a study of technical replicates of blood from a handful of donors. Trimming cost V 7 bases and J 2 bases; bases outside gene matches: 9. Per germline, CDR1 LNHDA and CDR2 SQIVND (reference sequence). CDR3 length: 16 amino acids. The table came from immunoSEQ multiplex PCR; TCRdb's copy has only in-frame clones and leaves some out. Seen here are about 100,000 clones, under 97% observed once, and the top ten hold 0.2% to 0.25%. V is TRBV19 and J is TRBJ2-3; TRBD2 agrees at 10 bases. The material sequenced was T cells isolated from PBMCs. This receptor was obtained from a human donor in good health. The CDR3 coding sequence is TGTGCCAGTATGTCTAGCGGGAGCCCCTCCACAGATACGCAGTATTTT. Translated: CASMSSGSPSTDTQYF.